The present T cell receptor (beta chain) was sequenced within a study of radiotherapy plus CTLA-4 blockade in lung cancer. About the research overall: Disease control was present in roughly 29% of patients, and objective responses in approximately 18%.

This CDR3 has 15 amino acids. With 7 bases clipped from V and 2 bases from J, the junction kept 10 bases outside the gene matches. Germline CDR1 SGHVS, CDR2 FQNEAQ. Method: immunoSEQ multiplex PCR; TCRdb's copy keeps in-frame clones and lacks some. Among approximately 89,000 clones, around 76% were seen once, and the ten largest hold 4%. The V gene is TRBV7-8, the J gene TRBJ2-7; 8 nucleotides align to TRBD1. The input for sequencing was peripheral blood, taken from a patient treated with radiotherapy plus ipilimumab. The source is a human donor with non-small cell lung cancer who had a partial response to radiotherapy plus ipilimumab. Some clones in this sample may be carry-over from other donors' samples. The CDR3 region has the DNA TGTGCCAGCATCAAATCAGGACAGGGCCCCTACGAGCAGTACTTC. This translates into CASIKSGQGPYEQYF. The complete variable domain, with remaining parts taken from reference TRBV7-8 and TRBJ2-7, reads GAGVSQSPRYKVAKRGQDVALRCDPISGHVSLFWYQQALGQGPEFLTYFQNEAQLDKSGLPSDRFFAERPEGSVSTLKIQRTQQEDSAVYLCASIKSGQGPYEQYFGPGTRLTVT.